The 28 T cell receptor beta chains presented below share a single source sample, sequenced in a study of blood T cell repertoires in COVID-19. This table comes from immunoSEQ multiplex PCR, and its TCRdb copy is limited to in-frame clones, with some not included. The sample has 130,000 to 150,000 clones, roughly 80% seen once. Sequenced input: peripheral blood. These receptors originate from a woman aged 40 to 50 with active or convalescent COVID-19.

The chain is built from TRBV10-1 and TRBJ2-6; no firm D call. There are 14 residues in the CDR3. CDR1 WNHNN and CDR2 SYGVQD come from the germline V gene (reference sequence). With 6 bases removed from V and 1 base from J, the gap between germline ends came to 7 bases. The CDR3 sequence is CASSSGSGANVLTF. The CDR3, as DNA: TGCGCCAGCAGCTCAGGTTCTGGGGCCAACGTCCTGACTTTC.

V usage is TRBV3-1 (or the pseudogene TRBV3-2) and J usage is TRBJ2-7, with 7 bases lining up with TRBD2. CDR1 and CDR2 from the germline V gene are LGHDT and YNNKEL (reference sequence). V shed 0 bases and J 9 bases; nucleotides not matched to a gene: 8. The CDR3 length is 14 residues. CDR3 DNA sequence: TGTGCCAGCAGCCAAGATATGGGACTACAGGTGCAGTACTTC. This gives the protein CASSQDMGLQVQYF.

The rearrangement uses TRBV5-1 and TRBJ2-7; TRBD1 agrees at 10 bases. Trimming cost V 3 bases and J 4 bases; bases outside gene matches: 10. In germline, CDR1 is SGHRS, CDR2 YFSETQ. The CDR3 runs to 16 residues. The CDR3 nucleotides are TGCGCCAGCAGCTCCAGACAGGGGGCGGTTCGGTACGAGCAGTACTTC. It translates to CASSSRQGAVRYEQYF.

The gene calls are TRBV6-5 and TRBJ1-1; no definite D call. This CDR3 comprises 13 residues. Germline V CDR1 and CDR2: MNHEY, SVGAGI. Trimming removed 4 bases at V and 0 bases at J, with 6 bases between. This chain's CDR3 is CASSLEVNTEAFF. DNA of the CDR3: TGTGCCAGCAGTTTGGAGGTGAACACTGAAGCTTTCTTT.

The chain carries TRBV28 and TRBJ2-5; D is perhaps TRBD2 (7 bases). V was clipped by 6 bases and J by 4 bases, with 18 bases between them. The CDR3 is made up of 15 amino acids. Germline values: CDR1 MDHEN, CDR2 SYDVKM. In DNA, the CDR3 is TGTGCCAGCAGCCGACCGGGGGGCGCCCCAGAGACCCAGTACTTC. Protein product: CASSRPGGAPETQYF.

This sequence joins TRBV10-1 and TRBJ2-3; possibly TRBD2 for D (6 bases). V gave up 4 bases and J gave up 6 bases, with 17 bases separating them. The CDR3 runs to 15 residues. CDR1 is WNHNN and CDR2 is SYGVQD in the germline V gene (reference sequence). In nucleotides, the CDR3 is TGCGCCAGCAGTGGGAGGGTAACTACGGTGGATACGCAGTATTTT. This translates into CASSGRVTTVDTQYF.

The chain joins TRBV25-1 to TRBJ2-5; TRBD1 matches 7 bases. V lost 4 bases to trimming and J lost 4 bases; unmatched junction nucleotides: 12. Germline lookup yields CDR1 MGHDK and CDR2 SYGVNS. CDR3 length: 16 residues. The CDR3 DNA reads as TGTGCCAGCAGTGCCTTAGGGGGCAGGGGAAGAGAGACCCAGTACTTC. Translating gives CASSALGGRGRETQYF. Drawing the rest from reference TRBV25-1 and TRBJ2-5, the complete variable domain is EADIYQTPRYLVIGTGKKITLECSQTMGHDKMYWYQQDPGMELHLIHYSYGVNSTEKGDLSSESTVSRIRTEHFPLTLESARPSHTSQYLCASSALGGRGRETQYFGPGTRLLVL.

The V call is TRBV27, the J call TRBJ2-7, with 7 bases fitting TRBD1. Germline V CDR1 and CDR2: MNHEY, SMNVEV (reference sequence). Unmatched junction bases numbered 4, after V lost 3 bases and J lost 2 bases. The CDR3 is 14 residues long. This chain's CDR3 is CASSFTTGTYEQYF. The DNA of the CDR3 is TGTGCCAGCAGTTTCACGACAGGGACCTACGAGCAGTACTTC.

The gene calls are TRBV4-2 and TRBJ2-7, with 7 nucleotides matching TRBD2. Germline V gene data show CDR1 as LGHNA and CDR2 as YNFKEQ. After removal of 0 bases from V and 3 bases from J, the junction contained 2 bases not matched to a gene. The CDR3 spans 14 residues. This CDR3 is CASSQEGGIYEQYF. The CDR3 nucleotides are TGTGCCAGCAGCCAAGAGGGAGGGATCTACGAGCAGTACTTC.

The rearrangement joins TRBV6-5 to TRBJ1-1, with D unresolved. CDR1 is MNHEY and CDR2 is SVGAGI in the germline V gene. The CDR3 covers 14 residues. The germline V and J ends were trimmed by 3 bases and 6 bases, with 14 bases remaining between them. The CDR3, as DNA: TGTGCCAGCAGTTATACGGAGGTCGGCCCTGAAGCTTTCTTT. Residues: CASSYTEVGPEAFF.

The V gene is TRBV24-1, the J gene TRBJ1-4; maybe TRBD1 (6 bases). CDR1 and CDR2 from the germline V gene are KGHDR and SFDVKD. CDR3 length: 13 residues. Trimming left V 9 bases short and J 3 bases short, with 10 bases between. Here the CDR3 reads CATAGEANEKLFF. The CDR3 bases are TGTGCCACCGCAGGGGAAGCTAATGAAAAACTGTTTTTT.

This chain joins TRBV10-3 and TRBJ2-3; no clear D gene. Trimming shortened V by 0 bases and J by 2 bases, and 6 bases separated the two germline ends. The CDR3 is made up of 14 amino acids. The V gene's germline CDR1 is ENHRY and CDR2 SYGVKD. The CDR3 region is CAISESADTDTQYF. The CDR3 coding sequence is TGTGCCATCAGTGAGTCGGCGGACACAGATACGCAGTATTTT.

This rearrangement joins TRBV5-1 to TRBJ1-2; TRBD1 aligns across 8 bases. The CDR3 has 14 amino acids. Germline V gene sequence: CDR1 SGHRS, CDR2 YFSETQ. V lost 4 bases, J lost 2 bases, and 4 bases stayed unmatched. The CDR3 region is CASSGGTGNYGYTF. CDR3 nucleotides: TGCGCCAGCAGCGGAGGGACAGGAAACTATGGCTACACCTTC.

This clone was picked up one time. The chain uses TRBV9 and TRBJ2-2, with unresolved D. Looked up from germline, CDR1 is SGDLS and CDR2 is YYNGEE. This CDR3 is built from 13 residues. V lost 6 bases to trimming and J lost 6 bases, with 12 bases between them. The CDR3 protein is CASTPESAGELFF. CDR3 nucleotides: TGTGCCAGCACCCCCGAGTCGGCCGGGGAGCTGTTTTTT.

This clone was observed a few times. This chain uses TRBV28 with TRBJ1-5, with D unclear. The CDR3 spans 16 residues. V shed 3 bases and J shed 3 bases, with 15 bases lying between them. Per germline, CDR1 MDHEN and CDR2 SYDVKM. Here the CDR3 reads CASSLNPGWDNQPQHF. The CDR3 DNA sequence: TGTGCCAGCAGTTTGAATCCGGGATGGGACAATCAGCCCCAGCATTTT.

The chain employs TRBV6-4 and TRBJ2-1; tentatively, D is TRBD2 (5 bases). This CDR3 region has 12 residues. The V and J ends lost 4 bases and 9 bases respectively, with 10 bases between them. The germline gives CDR1 MRHNA, CDR2 SNTAGT. The CDR3 DNA reads as TGTGCCAGCAGTGGAGCTAGCACTGAGCAGTTCTTC. Its translation is CASSGASTEQFF.

This sequence joins TRBV6-6 and TRBJ2-3; 8 positions match TRBD2. Germline values: CDR1 MNHNY, CDR2 SVGAGI (reference sequence). The CDR3 loop spans 16 amino acids. J lost 2 bases, V lost 0 bases, and 4 bases had no gene match. The CDR3, as DNA: TGTGCCAGCAGTTACTCGACGGGGGGGCCCACAGATACGCAGTATTTT. It encodes CASSYSTGGPTDTQYF.

The V and J genes are TRBV7-9 and TRBJ1-3; D remains unclear. The CDR3 sequence is 14 residues long. V dropped 5 bases and J dropped 2 bases, with 10 bases sitting between them. Germline loops: CDR1 SEHNR, CDR2 FQNEAQ (reference sequence). The CDR3 reads CASSQTAAGNTIYF. The CDR3 DNA is TGTGCCAGCAGCCAAACTGCGGCTGGAAACACCATATATTTT.

V is TRBV18 and J is TRBJ2-1, with 7 bases fitting TRBD1. The CDR3 covers 16 residues. Germline V gene sequence: CDR1 KGHSH, CDR2 LQKENI. With 3 bases clipped from V and 1 base from J, the junction kept 6 bases outside the gene matches. CDR3 bases: TGTGCCAGCTCACCTCGAGGACAGGTATCCTACAATGAGCAGTTCTTC. Its protein product is CASSPRGQVSYNEQFF.

The chain links TRBV12-3 or TRBV12-4 to TRBJ1-2; tentative D call: TRBD1 (5 bases). V gave up 8 bases and J gave up 1 base, with 8 bases separating them. This CDR3 region has 12 residues. Here the CDR3 DNA reads TGTGCCAGCTCGACAGATAACTATGGCTACACCTTC. It yields the protein CASSTDNYGYTF.

This clone was picked up one time. The chain combines TRBV6-5 with TRBJ1-2; D is unclear. V lost 2 bases and J 4 bases, leaving 14 bases between the germline ends. This CDR3 is built from 15 residues. The V gene's germline CDR1 is MNHEY and CDR2 SVGAGI. DNA of the CDR3: TGTGCCAGCAGTTACCCCGGAGGACCTCTCTATGGCTACACCTTC. Its translation is CASSYPGGPLYGYTF.

The chain links TRBV2 to TRBJ1-3; D gene ambiguous. Germline CDR1 reads SNHLY; CDR2 reads FYNNEI. The CDR3 runs 13 residues. Deletions cut 3 bases from V and 4 bases from J, with 7 bases between. The CDR3 sequence: CASSDNSGNTIYF. In nucleotides, the CDR3 is TGTGCCAGCAGTGACAACAGCGGAAACACCATATATTTT.

This clone was detected once. The chain couples TRBV28 to TRBJ1-6, with unresolved D. V was clipped by 2 bases and J by 7 bases, with 9 bases between them. The CDR3 is made up of 14 amino acids. CDR1 is MDHEN, CDR2 SYDVKM, per germline. Here the CDR3 DNA reads TGTGCCAGCAGTTTAATGGTAGCCAATTCACCCCTCCACTTT. This encodes CASSLMVANSPLHF. Filled out from reference TRBV28 and TRBJ1-6, the complete variable domain reads DVKVTQSSRYLVKRTGEKVFLECVQDMDHENMFWYRQDPGLGLRLIYFSYDVKMKEKGDIPEGYSVSREKKERFSLILESASTNQTSMYLCASSLMVANSPLHFGNGTRLTVT.

The V call is TRBV7-6, the J call TRBJ1-6; no clear D gene. The V end was cut by 6 bases, the J end by 7 bases, with 19 bases between. Germline V CDR1 and CDR2: SGHVS, FNYEAQ. CDR3 size: 16 residues. In DNA form, the CDR3 reads TGTGCCAGCAGTCCACGTCCGGCAAGGGAGAATTCACCCCTCCACTTT. Its translation is CASSPRPARENSPLHF.

This chain links TRBV3-1 (or the pseudogene TRBV3-2) with TRBJ1-1; tentatively, D is TRBD1 (5 bases). Per the germline V gene, CDR1 is LGHDT and CDR2 is YNNKEL (reference sequence). CDR3 size: 13 residues. V was shortened by 2 bases and J by 4 bases, with 8 bases between the two germline ends. This CDR3 reads CASSQRGSTEAFF. CDR3 sequence (DNA): TGTGCCAGCAGCCAAAGGGGTTCCACTGAAGCTTTCTTT.

The V and J genes are TRBV7-2 and TRBJ2-6; D is uncertain. This CDR3 has 17 residues. Per germline, CDR1 SGHTA and CDR2 FQGNSA. V was trimmed by 4 bases and J by 0 bases, leaving 13 bases between them. In DNA, the CDR3 is TGTGCCAGCAGCTCTACCCCTTACAGCTCTGGGGCCAACGTCCTGACTTTC. Translating it yields CASSSTPYSSGANVLTF.

This sequence joins TRBV5-1 and TRBJ2-7; D is unresolved. CDR1 and CDR2 (germline): SGHRS, YFSETQ. V lost 1 base, J lost 2 bases, and 7 bases lay in between. This CDR3 contains 13 residues. DNA of the CDR3: TGCGCCAGCAGCTTGACCCTAACCTACGAGCAGTACTTC. Protein product: CASSLTLTYEQYF.

CDR3 sequence reads: CASTGASEKLFF. The CDR3 DNA sequence: TGTGCCAGCACAGGGGCGTCCGAAAAACTGTTTTTT. The V and J genes are TRBV2 and TRBJ1-4, with D maybe TRBD1 (6 bases). Germline V gene sequence: CDR1 SNHLY, CDR2 FYNNEI. V lost 7 bases and J 8 bases, leaving 11 bases between the germline ends. This CDR3 comprises 12 residues. The full variable domain, with the rest looked up from reference TRBV2 and TRBJ1-4, is EPEVTQTPSHQVTQMGQEVILRCVPISNHLYFYWYRQILGQKVEFLVSFYNNEISEKSEIFDDQFSVERPDGSNFTLKIRSTKLEDSAMYFCASTGASEKLFFGSGTQLSVL.